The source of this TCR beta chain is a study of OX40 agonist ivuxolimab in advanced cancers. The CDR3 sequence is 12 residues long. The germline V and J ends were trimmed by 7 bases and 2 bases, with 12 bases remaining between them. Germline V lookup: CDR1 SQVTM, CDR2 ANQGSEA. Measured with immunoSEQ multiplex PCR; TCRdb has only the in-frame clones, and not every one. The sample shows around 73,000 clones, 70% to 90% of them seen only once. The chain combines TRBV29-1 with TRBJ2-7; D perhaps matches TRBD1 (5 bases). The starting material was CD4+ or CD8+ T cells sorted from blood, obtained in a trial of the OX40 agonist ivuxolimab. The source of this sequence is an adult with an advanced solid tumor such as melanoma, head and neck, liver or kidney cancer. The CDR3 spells CSAVGEPYEQYF. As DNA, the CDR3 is TGCAGCGCCGTAGGGGAACCCTACGAGCAGTACTTC.